This paragraph reports one T cell receptor beta chain. This sample includes further DNA sequences coding for the same CDR3. Authors' analysis steps: Amplification with reference gene primers provided the estimates of nucleated cell counts. Clones were read by immunoSEQ multiplex PCR, and TCRdb kept only the in-frame ones, dropping some. The V and J calls and clone size come from that table; D and trimming were worked out from the DNA. The sample consists of around 60,000 clones, around 89% of them appearing once. These data come from a study of blood T cell repertoires in COVID-19. On the study more broadly: Whether acute or convalescent, the COVID-19 samples came from the United States, Italy and Spain.

This CDR3 has 12 amino acids. The V gene's germline CDR1 is WNHNN and CDR2 SYGVQD (reference sequence). V gave up 0 bases and J gave up 5 bases, with 4 bases separating them. The material sequenced was peripheral blood. The TCR sequence derives from a woman in her sixties with COVID-19, enrolled during active disease. This chain joins TRBV10-1 and TRBJ2-5, with unresolved D. The CDR3 reads CASSESGETQYF. CDR3 sequence (DNA): TGCGCCAGCAGTGAGTCCGGGGAGACCCAGTACTTC.